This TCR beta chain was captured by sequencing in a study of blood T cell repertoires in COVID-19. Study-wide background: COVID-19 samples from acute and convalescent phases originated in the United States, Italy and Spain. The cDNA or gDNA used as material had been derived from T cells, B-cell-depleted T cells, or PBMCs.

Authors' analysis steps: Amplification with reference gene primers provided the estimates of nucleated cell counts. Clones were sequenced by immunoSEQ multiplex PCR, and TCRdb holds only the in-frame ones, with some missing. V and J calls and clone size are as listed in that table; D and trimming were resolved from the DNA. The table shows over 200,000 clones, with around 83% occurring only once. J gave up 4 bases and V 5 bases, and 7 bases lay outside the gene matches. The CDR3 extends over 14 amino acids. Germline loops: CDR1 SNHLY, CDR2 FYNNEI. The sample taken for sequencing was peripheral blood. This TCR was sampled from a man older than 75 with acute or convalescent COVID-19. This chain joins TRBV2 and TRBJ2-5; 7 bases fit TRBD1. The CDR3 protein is CASSLVTGVETQYF. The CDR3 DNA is TGTGCCAGCAGTCTAGTTACAGGGGTAGAGACCCAGTACTTC.